This T cell receptor (beta chain) was retrieved from a study of early T cells in non-severe SARS-CoV-2 infection. The CDR3 is 13 residues long. Looked up from germline, CDR1 is MNHNY and CDR2 is SVGAGI (reference sequence). J lost 1 base, V lost 7 bases, and 3 bases had no gene match. TCRdb re-called the 5' RACE reads with MiXCR, one entry per CDR3 protein. The sample holds more than 70,000 distinct CDR3 sequences, roughly 15% seen once. This clonotype was seen only a few times. The sample comprised whole blood. This receptor was identified in an adult who was a healthcare worker with PCR-confirmed SARS-CoV-2 infection or an uninfected control (not recorded which). The genes are TRBV6-6 and TRBJ1-1; 7 bases are a match to TRBD1. DNA of the CDR3: TGTGCCAGCACAAGACAGGGGAACACTGAAGCTTTCTTT. Its translation is CASTRQGNTEAFF.